The 8 T cell receptor beta chains below come from one sample, sequenced in a study of metastatic and nonmetastatic thyroid tumors. Via MiXCR, TCRdb re-called the PCR reads. This table has roughly 29,000 clones, 20% to 30% appearing once. Thyroid surgery took place with no prior treatment in any patient. The sequenced sample was blood. The source is a female donor with papillary thyroid cancer or a benign thyroid nodule (not recorded which). Some clones in this sample may be carry-over from other donors' samples.

This clone was detected ten times or more. A much larger clone lies a single base off, so this may be a read error. The same CDR3 arises from other DNA sequences in this sample as well. V is TRBV30 and J is TRBJ1-1, with D possibly TRBD1 on 6 matching bases. Germline CDR1 and CDR2: GTSNPN and SVGIG (reference sequence). The CDR3 extends over 13 amino acids. The CDR3 bases are TGTGCCTGGAGTGCGAAACAGGGCACTGAAGCCTTCTTT. It is translated as CAWSAKQGTEAFF.

This clone came up many times. V gene TRBV4-2 combines with J gene TRBJ2-1, with D perhaps matching TRBD2 (5 bases). V was cut by 1 base and J by 7 bases, with 5 bases left in between. Germline V gene sequence: CDR1 LGHNA, CDR2 YNFKEQ. This CDR3 has 12 residues. The DNA of the CDR3 is TGTGCCAGCAGCCAAGTAGCGAATGAGCAGTTCTTC. Translating gives CASSQVANEQFF.

This clone is medium-sized by share. The rearrangement uses TRBV24-1 and TRBJ2-1; no clear D gene. Between the trimmed V and J ends, which lost 5 bases and 9 bases, there was a span of 13 bases. The CDR3 loop spans 13 amino acids. Germline loops: CDR1 KGHDR, CDR2 SFDVKD. The CDR3 loop reads CATSAGPTLEQFF. The CDR3 bases are TGTGCCACCAGTGCAGGACCCACACTTGAGCAGTTCTTC.

This clone was picked up many times. V and J are TRBV20-1 and TRBJ2-5, with unresolved D. Trimming shortened V by 1 base and J by 3 bases, and 12 bases separated the two germline ends. Germline V lookup: CDR1 DFQATT, CDR2 SNEGSKA (reference sequence). CDR3 length: 14 residues. CDR3 amino acids: CSARVGTPKETQYF. The CDR3, as DNA: TGCAGTGCTAGAGTGGGCACTCCTAAAGAGACCCAGTACTTC.

This clone was seen ten or more times. The rearrangement uses TRBV20-1 and TRBJ2-1, with 8 bases aligning to TRBD1. The V gene's germline CDR1 is DFQATT and CDR2 SNEGSKA (reference sequence). V dropped 6 bases and J dropped 0; count of bases not matched to a gene: 10. This CDR3 region has 16 residues. The DNA of the CDR3 is TGCAGTGCCAGGGGGCAGGGCCAAAGCTCCTACAATGAGCAGTTCTTC. The encoded protein is CSARGQGQSSYNEQFF.

Concerning this clone: One end of the junction fails to match germline, which may point to a read error. The chain combines TRBV6-5 with TRBJ2-7; TRBD2 might be the D (6 bases). The CDR3 runs 14 residues. Germline V gene lookup returns CDR1 MNHEY and CDR2 SVGAGI. The CDR3 DNA reads as TGTGCCAGGAGTTACGGCGGGGCGCCCTACGAGCAGGACTTC. Translation: CARSYGGAPYEQDF.

Only a few counts were recorded for this clone. The chain couples TRBV5-1 to TRBJ2-4; 7 bases align to TRBD1. Germline V gives CDR1 SGHRS, CDR2 YFSETQ. CDR3 length equals 17 residues. V shed 0 bases and J 5 bases; nucleotides not matched to a gene: 11. The CDR3: CASSLGTQGSVENIQYF. The CDR3 DNA reads as TGCGCCAGCAGCTTGGGGACACAGGGGAGCGTGGAAAACATTCAGTACTTC.

A few counts support this clone. The rearrangement joins TRBV5-4 to TRBJ2-3; 10 nucleotides line up with TRBD2. Germline CDR1 is SGHNT and CDR2 is YYREEE (reference sequence). V gave up 2 bases and J gave up 5 bases; unmatched junction bases: 5. CDR3 length: 15 residues. The CDR3 region has the DNA TGTGCCAGCAGCTTTCTAGCGGGAGTACTAGATACGCAGTATTTT. Translation gives CASSFLAGVLDTQYF.